Sequencing of this TCR beta chain was carried out in a study of CD8 T cells in Susac syndrome. Study results and limitations: The study's TCR sequencing and HLA analysis drew on a certain number of individuals. That number was acknowledged as relatively small.

On this clonotype: Its antigen is not known.

This CDR3 comprises 15 residues. Germline CDR1 and CDR2: SGHTA and FQGTGA. Between the trimmed V and J ends, which lost 1 base and 8 bases, there was a span of 17 bases. Sequencing targeted TCR beta in blood CD8+ and CD4+ T cells. The CD8+ and CD4+ T cells were isolated magnetically using a negative isolation approach, whereas the TEMRA cells were enriched by FACS. Roughly 0.5 to 1 ug RNA was reverse transcribed with random hexamers. By means of immunoSEQ multiplex PCR, TCR beta CDR3 spanning 54 Vbeta and 13 Jbeta underwent amplification. A single record per CDR3 protein comes from TCRdb applying MiXCR to the immunoSEQ multiplex PCR reads. The sample has hundreds of thousands of distinct CDR3 sequences; around 84% are singletons.

Sequenced input: CD8+ T cells from PBMCs. This TCR was sampled from a human donor with multiple sclerosis. The chain combines TRBV7-3 with TRBJ1-1; no clear D gene. CDR3 in amino acids: CASSLNPSGRLEAFF. The DNA of the CDR3 is TGTGCCAGCAGCTTAAACCCGAGTGGCAGGCTCGAAGCTTTCTTT.